These 9 T cell receptor beta chains originate from one sample sequenced in a study of CD8+ T cells in alopecia areata. Treatment described: oral pan-JAK inhibitor, 5-10 mg twice daily. cDNA prepared by RNA extraction and subsequent reverse transcription served as the template for sequencing. Sequenced by immunoSEQ multiplex PCR; TCRdb stores in-frame clones only, minus some. The repertoire holds around 300,000 clones, 60% seen once, with about 0.89% in the top ten. The source material was CD4+ T cells sorted from blood, sampled at approximately week 52, from a patient treated with tofacitinib. These receptor sequences come from a human donor with alopecia areata.

This chain links TRBV5-1 with TRBJ2-3; no firm D call. Trimming took 4 bases from V and 0 from J, leaving 9 bases between them. The CDR3 length is 14 residues. The germline V gene has CDR1 SGHRS and CDR2 YFSETQ. This CDR3 reads CASSLSFSTDTQYF. The CDR3 DNA is TGCGCCAGCAGCCTCTCCTTTAGCACAGATACGCAGTATTTT. Drawing the rest from reference TRBV5-1 and TRBJ2-3, the complete variable domain is KAGVTQTPRYLIKTRGQQVTLSCSPISGHRSVSWYQQTPGQGLQFLFEYFSETQRNKGNFPGRFSGRQFSNSRSEMNVSTLELGDSALYLCASSLSFSTDTQYFGPGTRLTVL.

The chain employs TRBV14 and TRBJ2-5; no reliable D call. Germline lookup yields CDR1 SGHDN and CDR2 FVKESK. The CDR3 has 16 amino acids. Trimming pared 5 bases from V and 0 bases from J, leaving 16 bases between. The CDR3 region is CASSFRPRMYQETQYF. As DNA, the CDR3 is TGTGCCAGCAGCTTCCGCCCCAGGATGTACCAAGAGACCCAGTACTTC.

This sequence joins TRBV7-9 and TRBJ2-3; the D gene could be TRBD1 or TRBD2 (6 bases each). Germline-derived CDR1 and CDR2 are SEHNR and FQNEAQ (reference sequence). CDR3 size: 16 residues. V was cut by 2 bases and J by 1 base, with 13 bases left in between. CDR3 residues: CASSLLVGGGTDTQYF. Written as DNA, the CDR3 is TGTGCCAGCAGCTTATTGGTGGGGGGCGGCACAGATACGCAGTATTTT.

This clone was counted only a few times. The V gene is TRBV29-1, the J gene TRBJ1-1; perhaps TRBD1 as D (6 bases). CDR3 length: 16 amino acids. V was cut by 0 bases and J by 0 bases, with 14 bases left in between. The V gene's germline CDR1 is SQVTM and CDR2 ANQGSEA. The CDR3 DNA reads as TGCAGCGTTGAAGACCAAGGGGGAAGGATGAACACTGAAGCTTTCTTT. Translated: CSVEDQGGRMNTEAFF.

This chain connects TRBV7-9 to TRBJ2-5, with D possibly being TRBD1 (6 bases). With 5 bases removed from V and 1 base from J, the gap between germline ends came to 11 bases. Germline V gene lookup returns CDR1 SEHNR and CDR2 FQNEAQ (reference sequence). The CDR3 is 14 amino acids. CDR3 sequence reads: CASSPTGFQETQYF. In DNA form, the CDR3 reads TGTGCCAGCAGCCCGACAGGATTCCAAGAGACCCAGTACTTC.

The chain employs TRBV11-2 and TRBJ2-1; D remains ambiguous. Trimming took off 6 bases at V and 7 bases at J, with 19 bases between the two ends. The V gene's germline CDR1 is SGHAT and CDR2 FQNNGV. The CDR3 totals 15 residues. CDR3 amino acids: CASSIMTGHGNEQFF. CDR3 DNA sequence: TGTGCCAGCAGTATTATGACTGGGCACGGGAATGAGCAGTTCTTC. Variable domain in full (rest from reference TRBV11-2 and TRBJ2-1): EAGVAQSPRYKIIEKRQSVAFWCNPISGHATLYWYQQILGQGPKLLIQFQNNGVVDDSQLPKDRFSAERLKGVDSTLKIQPAKLEDSAVYLCASSIMTGHGNEQFFGPGTRLTVL.

The chain combines TRBV30 with TRBJ2-3, with 7 positions matching TRBD1. The CDR3 contains 15 residues. V lost 0 bases to trimming and J lost 14 bases; unmatched junction nucleotides: 17. The germline V gene has CDR1 GTSNPN and CDR2 SVGIG (reference sequence). The chain's CDR3 is CAWSVLVNWDRTRYF. The CDR3 nucleotides read TGTGCCTGGAGTGTACTGGTTAACTGGGACAGAACTAGGTATTTT. Full variable domain (outside the CDR3, taken from reference TRBV30 and TRBJ2-3): SQTIHQWPATLVQPVGSPLSLECTVEGTSNPNLYWYRQAAGRGLQLLFYSVGIGQISSEVPQNLSASRPQDRQFILSSKKLLLSDSGFYLCAWSVLVNWDRTRYFGPGTRLTVL.

The gene calls are TRBV27 and TRBJ1-4, with TRBD1 identical over 7 bases. The V segment lost 4 bases and the J segment 3 bases; nucleotides outside the gene matches: 8. Germline values: CDR1 MNHEY, CDR2 SMNVEV (reference sequence). The CDR3 has 16 residues. CDR3 sequence: CASSSLNRGPNEKLFF. In DNA, the CDR3 is TGTGCCAGCAGTTCTCTTAACAGGGGCCCTAATGAAAAACTGTTTTTT. Looking up the rest from reference TRBV27 and TRBJ1-4 gives the full variable domain: EAQVTQNPRYLITVTGKKLTVTCSQNMNHEYMSWYRQDPGLGLRQIYYSMNVEVTDKGDVPEGYKVSRKEKRNFPLILESPSPNQTSLYFCASSSLNRGPNEKLFFGSGTQLSVL.

V and J are TRBV29-1 and TRBJ2-3; maybe TRBD1 (5 bases). Trimming cost V 4 bases and J 2 bases, with 13 bases left between them. Per germline, CDR1 SQVTM and CDR2 ANQGSEA. The CDR3 length is 14 residues. The CDR3 spells CSVGVREFTDTQYF. The CDR3 DNA reads TGCAGCGTTGGGGTCAGGGAATTCACAGATACGCAGTATTTT.